A selection of T cell receptor beta chains follows, all from one sample in a study of graft-versus-host responses after intestinal transplantation. The assay was immunoSEQ multiplex PCR, and TCRdb's table has in-frame clones only and misses some. The table includes around 18,000 clones, around 93% detected once. The source was PBMCs, collected 23 days after intestinal transplant. The receptors derive from a human patient who received an intestinal transplant, so some T cells may come from the graft donor. CDR3s include the opening cysteine and the closing phenylalanine or tryptophan. The order of the fields is D gene, clone size, CDR3 length, V gene, J gene, CDR3 DNA, CDR3 protein. D genes are given only for firm matches. Size is omitted from some rows. Given values are once, few, many or a class for expanded clones.

D gene: -; clone size: -; CDR3 length: 11; V gene: TRBV27; J gene: TRBJ2-7; CDR3 DNA: TGTGCCAGCAGGACACACCAGGAGCAGTACTTC; CDR3 protein: CASRTHQEQYF
D gene: TRBD2; clone size: -; CDR3 length: 14; V gene: TRBV13; J gene: TRBJ2-7; CDR3 DNA: TGTGCCAGCAGCTTAGAGACTAGCAAATACGAGCAGTACTTC; CDR3 protein: CASSLETSKYEQYF
D gene: -; clone size: -; CDR3 length: 15; V gene: TRBV7-6; J gene: TRBJ1-1; CDR3 DNA: TGTGCCAGCAGCTTCCGGGGAGGACCAAACACTGAAGCTTTCTTT; CDR3 protein: CASSFRGGPNTEAFF
D gene: TRBD2; clone size: -; CDR3 length: 18; V gene: TRBV7-6; J gene: TRBJ2-7; CDR3 DNA: TGTGCCAGCAGCCAAACCCGGGCTAGCGGGAGTAAGTCCCACGAGCAGTACTTC; CDR3 protein: CASSQTRASGSKSHEQYF
D gene: -; clone size: -; CDR3 length: 13; V gene: TRBV7-6; J gene: TRBJ2-5; CDR3 DNA: TGTGCCAGCAGCTCCACACCGGGCGAGACCCAGTACTTC; CDR3 protein: CASSSTPGETQYF
D gene: -; clone size: -; CDR3 length: 11; V gene: TRBV6-9; J gene: TRBJ1-1; CDR3 DNA: TGTGCCAGCGTGTACTTGTCTGAAGCTTTCTTT; CDR3 protein: CASVYLSEAFF
D gene: -; clone size: -; CDR3 length: 15; V gene: TRBV11-2; J gene: TRBJ1-3; CDR3 DNA: TGTGCCAGCAGCTTAGGAGGGACTCGGACTTACACCATATATTTT; CDR3 protein: CASSLGGTRTYTIYF
D gene: TRBD2; clone size: once; CDR3 length: 14; V gene: TRBV27; J gene: TRBJ2-7; CDR3 DNA: TGTGCCAGCAGTTGGGGGACTAGCGGCTACGAGCAGTACTTC; CDR3 protein: CASSWGTSGYEQYF
D gene: -; clone size: once; CDR3 length: 15; V gene: TRBV5-6; J gene: TRBJ2-7; CDR3 DNA: TGTGCCAGCAGCTTGGAGGGAGACAGACCCTACGAGCAGTACTTC; CDR3 protein: CASSLEGDRPYEQYF
D gene: TRBD2; clone size: -; CDR3 length: 19; V gene: TRBV19; J gene: TRBJ2-4; CDR3 DNA: TGTGCCAGTTCTCGGGTAGCGGGAATGGGGGAGATAGCCAAAAACATTCAGTACTTC; CDR3 protein: CASSRVAGMGEIAKNIQYF
D gene: TRBD2; clone size: -; CDR3 length: 16; V gene: TRBV28; J gene: TRBJ2-2; CDR3 DNA: TGTGCCAGCAGTTTATTTCTAAGCGGGAGGACCGGGGAGCTGTTTTTT; CDR3 protein: CASSLFLSGRTGELFF
D gene: -; clone size: once; CDR3 length: 15; V gene: TRBV9; J gene: TRBJ2-1; CDR3 DNA: TGTGCCAGCAGCTTCCAGGCGGGATTTTCAAATGAGCAGTTCTTC; CDR3 protein: CASSFQAGFSNEQFF
D gene: TRBD1; clone size: -; CDR3 length: 14; V gene: TRBV10-2; J gene: TRBJ2-1; CDR3 DNA: TGCGCCAGCAAAGAGACAGGGGGATACAATGAGCAGTTCTTC; CDR3 protein: CASKETGGYNEQFF
D gene: -; clone size: -; CDR3 length: 15; V gene: TRBV11-2; J gene: TRBJ2-7; CDR3 DNA: TGTGCCAGCAGCTTAGATCACAGTCCCGGGTACGAGCAGTACTTC; CDR3 protein: CASSLDHSPGYEQYF
D gene: TRBD2; clone size: -; CDR3 length: 18; V gene: TRBV14; J gene: TRBJ2-1; CDR3 DNA: TGTGCCAGCAGCGCACTAGCGGGAGGGCCAAGGGCGTACAATGAGCAGTTCTTC; CDR3 protein: CASSALAGGPRAYNEQFF
D gene: TRBD1; clone size: -; CDR3 length: 13; V gene: TRBV28; J gene: TRBJ1-2; CDR3 DNA: TGTGCCGCCACAGCCGGGACAGTCTATGGCTACACCTTC; CDR3 protein: CAATAGTVYGYTF
D gene: TRBD2; clone size: -; CDR3 length: 15; V gene: TRBV9; J gene: TRBJ2-7; CDR3 DNA: TGTGCCAGCAGCGTAGGGACTAGCGGGACCTACGAGCAGTACTTC; CDR3 protein: CASSVGTSGTYEQYF
D gene: TRBD2; clone size: -; CDR3 length: 17; V gene: TRBV18; J gene: TRBJ2-3; CDR3 DNA: TGTGCCAGCTCACCAAGGGTCCTAGCGGACAGCACAGATACGCAGTATTTT; CDR3 protein: CASSPRVLADSTDTQYF
D gene: TRBD1; clone size: few; CDR3 length: 14; V gene: TRBV4-3; J gene: TRBJ1-5; CDR3 DNA: TGCGCCAGCAGCCCAGGACAGGGCGGATGGCCCCAGCATTTT; CDR3 protein: CASSPGQGGWPQHF
D gene: TRBD2; clone size: -; CDR3 length: 16; V gene: TRBV19; J gene: TRBJ2-7; CDR3 DNA: TGTGCCAGTAAGGATTCGGGGACTAGCGGTTCCTACGAGCAGTACTTC; CDR3 protein: CASKDSGTSGSYEQYF
D gene: -; clone size: -; CDR3 length: 17; V gene: TRBV4-1; J gene: TRBJ2-2; CDR3 DNA: TGCGCCAGCAGCCAAGAGACAGTGGGGGCGAACACCGGGGAGCTGTTTTTT; CDR3 protein: CASSQETVGANTGELFF
D gene: TRBD1; clone size: -; CDR3 length: 14; V gene: TRBV13; J gene: TRBJ2-7; CDR3 DNA: TGTGCCAGCAGCCATGGACAGGGCTCCTACGAGCAGTACTTC; CDR3 protein: CASSHGQGSYEQYF
D gene: -; clone size: -; CDR3 length: 15; V gene: TRBV6-5; J gene: TRBJ2-1; CDR3 DNA: TGTGCCAGCAGCCCCGAGGAGGGGCACAACAATGAGCAGTTCTTC; CDR3 protein: CASSPEEGHNNEQFF